This is a list of T cell receptor beta chains from one sample in a study of T cell responses to AZD1222 COVID-19 vaccine. The repertoire was sequenced with immunoSEQ multiplex PCR; TCRdb's copy has only in-frame clones and lacks some. The data hold 90,000 to 100,000 clones, with 88% observed a single time. This sample comprised peripheral blood, obtained 28 days after the second AZD1222 dose. These receptors came from an adult who received the AZD1222 COVID-19 vaccine. CDR3s include the opening cysteine and the closing phenylalanine or tryptophan. D genes are given only for firm matches. Size tells how often a clone was seen (once, few, many) or the class of an expanded clone, and some rows leave it out.

clone_size	v_call	j_call	d_call	cdr3_aa	cdr3_nt
NA	TRBV5-1	TRBJ1-1	NA	CASSPGTPEAFF	TGCGCCAGCAGCCCGGGGACACCTGAAGCTTTCTTT
NA	TRBV11-3	TRBJ2-2	NA	CASSLARANTGELFF	TGTGCCAGCAGCTTAGCCAGGGCGAACACCGGGGAGCTGTTTTTT
few	TRBV7-9	TRBJ2-7	NA	CASSLVGSTYEQYF	TGTGCCAGCAGCTTAGTTGGTTCTACCTACGAGCAGTACTTC
NA	TRBV15	TRBJ1-4	NA	CATSRDRSEKLFF	TGTGCCACCAGCAGAGATCGCAGCGAAAAACTGTTTTTT
NA	TRBV19	TRBJ2-2	NA	CASSIVSGDTGELFF	TGTGCCAGTAGTATAGTTAGCGGAGACACCGGGGAGCTGTTTTTT
NA	TRBV6-5	TRBJ1-3	NA	CASSSPGNTIYF	TGTGCCAGCAGTTCCCCCGGAAACACCATATATTTT
NA	TRBV7-3	TRBJ1-1	NA	CASSLLGTGNTEAFF	TGTGCCAGCAGCTTATTAGGAACAGGGAACACTGAAGCTTTCTTT
NA	TRBV20-1	TRBJ1-2	NA	CSARAPEDYTF	TGCAGTGCTAGAGCACCCGAAGACTACACCTTC
NA	TRBV7-2	TRBJ1-1	NA	CASSLDSGTTEAFF	TGTGCCAGCAGCTTAGATTCGGGGACCACTGAAGCTTTCTTT
once	TRBV10-3	TRBJ2-3	NA	CATRDIRTDTQYF	TGTGCCACCCGGGACATTCGCACAGATACGCAGTATTTT
NA	TRBV10-3	TRBJ2-7	TRBD2	CAISEKGTSGSRNEQYF	TGTGCCATCAGTGAGAAAGGGACTAGCGGGAGTAGGAACGAGCAGTACTTC
NA	TRBV4-1	TRBJ2-1	NA	CASSQEYGTHYNNEQFF	TGCGCCAGCAGCCAAGAATACGGGACTCATTACAACAATGAGCAGTTCTTC
NA	TRBV19	TRBJ2-7	NA	CASSIWEDSYEQYF	TGTGCCAGTAGTATATGGGAGGACTCCTACGAGCAGTACTTC
NA	TRBV3-1/TRBV3-2	TRBJ2-1	TRBD2	CASSQGTSRGFGEQFF	TGTGCCAGCAGCCAGGGGACTAGCCGGGGGTTCGGGGAGCAGTTCTTC
few	TRBV5-4	TRBJ1-2	TRBD1	CASSLQGADGYTF	TGTGCCAGCAGCCTGCAGGGGGCGGATGGCTACACCTTC
NA	TRBV2	TRBJ1-5	TRBD1	CASTRGGSSNQPQHF	TGTGCCAGCACCAGGGGGGGATCTAGCAATCAGCCCCAGCATTTT
NA	TRBV4-1	TRBJ2-7	NA	CASSQDRGGRPYEQYF	TGCGCCAGCAGCCAAGATAGGGGCGGGCGGCCCTACGAGCAGTACTTC
NA	TRBV14	TRBJ2-5	NA	CASGTQETQYF	TGTGCCAGCGGAACTCAAGAGACCCAGTACTTC
NA	TRBV6-7	TRBJ2-2	TRBD2	CASSSPSGSMNTGELFF	TGTGCCAGCAGTTCCCCTAGCGGGAGCATGAACACCGGGGAGCTGTTTTTT
NA	TRBV18	TRBJ2-1	NA	CASSHAASNEQFF	TGTGCCAGCTCACATGCAGCCTCCAATGAGCAGTTCTTC
NA	TRBV5-4	TRBJ2-7	NA	CASSFKDTYEQYF	TGTGCCAGCAGCTTCAAGGACACCTACGAGCAGTACTTC
NA	TRBV19	TRBJ2-7	NA	CASSAGQNTYEQYF	TGTGCCAGTAGTGCTGGACAGAACACCTACGAGCAGTACTTC
once	TRBV6-5	TRBJ1-2	TRBD1	CASSRGQDSGYTF	TGTGCCAGCAGTCGTGGACAGGACAGCGGCTACACCTTC
NA	TRBV11-2	TRBJ2-2	NA	CASSLQRFHTGELFF	TGTGCCAGCAGCCTACAGAGGTTCCACACCGGGGAGCTGTTTTTT
once	TRBV18	TRBJ2-3	NA	CASSPGVLYPPDTQYF	TGTGCCAGCTCCCCCGGGGTCCTGTACCCCCCAGATACGCAGTATTTT